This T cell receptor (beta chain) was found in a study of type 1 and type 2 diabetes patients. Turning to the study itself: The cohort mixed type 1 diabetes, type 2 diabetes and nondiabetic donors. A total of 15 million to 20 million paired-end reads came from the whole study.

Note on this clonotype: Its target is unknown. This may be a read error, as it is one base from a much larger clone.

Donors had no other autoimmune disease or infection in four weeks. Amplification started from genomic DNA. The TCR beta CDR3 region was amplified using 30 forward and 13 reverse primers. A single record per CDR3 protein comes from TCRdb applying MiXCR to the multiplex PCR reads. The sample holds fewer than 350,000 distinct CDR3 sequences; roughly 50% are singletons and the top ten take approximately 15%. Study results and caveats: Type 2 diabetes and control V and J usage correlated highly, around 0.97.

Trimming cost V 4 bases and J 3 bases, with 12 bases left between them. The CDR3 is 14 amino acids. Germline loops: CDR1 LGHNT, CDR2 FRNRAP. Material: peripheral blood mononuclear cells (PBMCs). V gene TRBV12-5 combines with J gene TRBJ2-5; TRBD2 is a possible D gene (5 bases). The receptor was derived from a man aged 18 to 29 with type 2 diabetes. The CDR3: CASGSRLLEETQYF. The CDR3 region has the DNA TGTGCTAGTGGTTCCCGACTACTCGAAGAGACCCAGTACTTC.